The entry below gives a single TCR beta chain sequence along with its context. Antigen unknown. The data stem from a study of CD8+ T cells in alopecia areata. Looking at the study overall: Percent affected scalp area, the SALT score, rated treated patients' severity. Whole-study results and caveats: Among the top 100, expanded CD8+ clones, as well as scalp clonality, were significantly decreased by tofacitinib. Mice showed TCR sharing more clearly than patients did, possibly owing to HLA. Across lesional scalp, and particularly alopecia totalis/universalis, clonality surpassed that of normal scalp.

The CDR3 extends over 18 amino acids. The sequencing template was cDNA reverse transcribed from extracted RNA. Profiling relied on immunoSEQ multiplex PCR, and the TCRdb table lists in-frame clones only, not all of them. Among about 200,000 clones listed, around 65% were seen once. Noted treatment: oral pan-JAK inhibitor, 5-10 mg twice daily. The sequencing here drew on CD4+ T cells sorted from blood, taken at week 4, from a patient treated with tofacitinib. The receptor was derived from a human donor with alopecia areata. The genes are TRBV21-1 and TRBJ2-6; the table's D gene call, TRBD2, was not cross checked with the DNA. TRBV21-1 is a pseudogene. The CDR3 is CASKGPGEVCSGANVLTF. The CDR3 DNA reads TGTGCCAGCAAAGGGCCCGGGGAGGTTTGCTCTGGGGCCAACGTCCTGACTTTC.